This T cell receptor beta chain originates from a study of blood T cell repertoires in COVID-19. Overall study: Researchers got acute and convalescent COVID-19 samples from the United States, Italy and Spain. T cells, B-cell-depleted T cells, or PBMCs supplied cDNA or gDNA.

Germline CDR1 reads LNHDA; CDR2 reads SQIVND (reference sequence). The CDR3 runs to 14 residues. With 6 bases clipped from V and 4 bases from J, the junction kept 6 bases outside the gene matches. Authors' methods: Reference gene primer amplification gave estimated nucleated cell counts. Repertoires were generated with immunoSEQ multiplex PCR, while TCRdb's copy carries only in-frame clones and drops some. That table is the source of V, J and clone size, and D and trimming were worked out from the DNA. The sample carries around 100,000 clones, more than 70% recorded once. The chain joins TRBV19 to TRBJ1-1; 9 bases fit TRBD1. The sequenced sample consisted of peripheral blood. This receptor was taken from a human donor in a cohort sampled during active COVID-19. CDR3 nucleotides: TGTGCCAGTAGCCGGACAGGGGTTTTCACTGAAGCTTTCTTT. This codes for CASSRTGVFTEAFF.